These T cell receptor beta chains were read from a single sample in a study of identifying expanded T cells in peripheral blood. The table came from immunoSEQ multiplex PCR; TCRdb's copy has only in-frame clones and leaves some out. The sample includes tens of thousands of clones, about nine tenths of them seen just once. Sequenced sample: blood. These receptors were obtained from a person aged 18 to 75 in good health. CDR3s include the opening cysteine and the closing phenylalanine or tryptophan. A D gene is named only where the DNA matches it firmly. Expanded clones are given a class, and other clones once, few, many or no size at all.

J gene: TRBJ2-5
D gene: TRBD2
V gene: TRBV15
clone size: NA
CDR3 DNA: TGTGCCACCAGCAGAGACAAAGCGGGATCGGAGACCCAGTACTTC
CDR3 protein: CATSRDKAGSETQYF

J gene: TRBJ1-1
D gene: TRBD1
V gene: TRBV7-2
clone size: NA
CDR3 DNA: TGTGCCAGCAGCCACCTAACAGGGGGAGGCACTGAAGCTTTCTTT
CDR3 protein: CASSHLTGGGTEAFF

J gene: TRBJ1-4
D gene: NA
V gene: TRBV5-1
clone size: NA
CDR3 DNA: TGCGCCAGCCGATTTGATTCAACTAATGAAAAACTGTTTTTT
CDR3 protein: CASRFDSTNEKLFF

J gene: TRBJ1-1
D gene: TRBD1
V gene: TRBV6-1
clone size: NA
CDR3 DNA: TGTGCCAGCAGTGTCCTGACGGGACAGGGGGCGAACACTGAAGCTTTCTTT
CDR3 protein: CASSVLTGQGANTEAFF

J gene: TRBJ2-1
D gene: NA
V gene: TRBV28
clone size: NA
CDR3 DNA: TGTGCCACCAATACCCCGCTGAAGATGGAGGAGGACAATGAGCAGTTCTTC
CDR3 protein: CATNTPLKMEEDNEQFF

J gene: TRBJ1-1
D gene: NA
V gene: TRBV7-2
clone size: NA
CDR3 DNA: TGTGCCAGCAGACAAACCCGGGACTCCACTGAAGCTTTCTTT
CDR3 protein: CASRQTRDSTEAFF

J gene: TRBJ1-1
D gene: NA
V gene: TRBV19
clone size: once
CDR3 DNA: TGTGCCAGTAGTAGGACGATGAACACTGAAGCTTTCTTT
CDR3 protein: CASSRTMNTEAFF

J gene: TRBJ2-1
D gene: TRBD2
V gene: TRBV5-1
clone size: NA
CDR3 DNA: TGCGCCAGCAGCCCCATCCTAGCGGACTGGAATGAGCAGTTCTTC
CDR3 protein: CASSPILADWNEQFF

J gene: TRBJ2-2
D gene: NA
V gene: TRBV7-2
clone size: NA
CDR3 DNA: TGTGCCAGCAATCTGAGAAAAGGGGGCACCGGGGAGCTGTTTTTT
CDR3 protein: CASNLRKGGTGELFF

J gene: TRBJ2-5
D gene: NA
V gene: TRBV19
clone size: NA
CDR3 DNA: TGTGCCAGTAGTTTACTCCGCCAAGAGACCCAGTACTTC
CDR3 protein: CASSLLRQETQYF

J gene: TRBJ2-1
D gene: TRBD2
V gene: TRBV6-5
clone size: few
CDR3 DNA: TGTGCCAGCAGTTACTCGATTAGCGGGACCGATGAGCAGTTCTTC
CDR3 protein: CASSYSISGTDEQFF

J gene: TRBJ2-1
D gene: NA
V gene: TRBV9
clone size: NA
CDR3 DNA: TGTGCCAGCAGCCCCGCTGGTAGCCCCAATGAGCAGTTCTTC
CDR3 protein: CASSPAGSPNEQFF

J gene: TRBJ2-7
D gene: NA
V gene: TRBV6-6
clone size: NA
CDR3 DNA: TGTGCCAGCAGTTATGGAGGATTCTACGAGCAGTACTTC
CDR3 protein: CASSYGGFYEQYF

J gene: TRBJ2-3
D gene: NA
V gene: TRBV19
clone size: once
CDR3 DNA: TGTGCCAGTAGTAACGACCTCCGGGCCAGTGCAGATACGCAGTATTTT
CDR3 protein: CASSNDLRASADTQYF

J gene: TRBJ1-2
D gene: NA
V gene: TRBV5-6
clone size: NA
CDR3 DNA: TGTGCCAGCAGCTTGACAGGCTATGGCTACACCTTC
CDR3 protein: CASSLTGYGYTF

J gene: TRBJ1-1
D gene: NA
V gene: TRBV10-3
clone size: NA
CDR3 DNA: TGTGCCATCAGTGAGCCGCTCCAGGGATCTGAAGCTTTCTTT
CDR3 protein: CAISEPLQGSEAFF

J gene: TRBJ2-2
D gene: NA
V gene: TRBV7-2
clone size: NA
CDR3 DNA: TGTGCCAGCAGCCTGACAGTCTTCAACACCGGGGAGCTGTTTTTT
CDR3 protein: CASSLTVFNTGELFF

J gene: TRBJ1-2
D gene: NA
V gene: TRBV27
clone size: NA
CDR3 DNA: TGTGCCAGCAGCCTTATGGGGGGATCCTATGGCTACACCTTC
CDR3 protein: CASSLMGGSYGYTF

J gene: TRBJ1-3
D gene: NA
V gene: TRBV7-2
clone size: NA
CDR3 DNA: TGTGCCAGCAGCTTCCCGGTCGGGGGGGCTAGTGGAAACACCATATATTTT
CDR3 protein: CASSFPVGGASGNTIYF

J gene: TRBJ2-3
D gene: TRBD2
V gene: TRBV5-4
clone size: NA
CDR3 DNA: TGTGCCAGCAGCTTGGCGCGGGAGGGAGGGGATACGCAGTATTTT
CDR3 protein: CASSLAREGGDTQYF

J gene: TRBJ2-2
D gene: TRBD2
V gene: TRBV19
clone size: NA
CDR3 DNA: TGTGCCAGTAGAGCCAAGCTAGCGGGTTCGGTCGGGGAGCTGTTTTTT
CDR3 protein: CASRAKLAGSVGELFF

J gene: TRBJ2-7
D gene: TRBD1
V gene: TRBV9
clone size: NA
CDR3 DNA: TGTGCCAGCAGCCCGGGACAGGGGGTCACCTACGAGCAGTACTTC
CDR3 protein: CASSPGQGVTYEQYF

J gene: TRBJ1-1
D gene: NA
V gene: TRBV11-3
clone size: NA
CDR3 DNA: TGTGCCAGCAGCCTATCCCCGAACACTGAAGCTTTCTTT
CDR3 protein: CASSLSPNTEAFF

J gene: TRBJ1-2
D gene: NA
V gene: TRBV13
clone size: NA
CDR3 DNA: TGTGCCAGCAGCTTAGTAGGGCTCTCGGGCTACACCTTC
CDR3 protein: CASSLVGLSGYTF

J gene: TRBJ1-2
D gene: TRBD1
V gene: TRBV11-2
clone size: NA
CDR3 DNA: TGTGCCAGCAGCCTGCAGGGGGAGTATGGCTACACCTTC
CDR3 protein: CASSLQGEYGYTF

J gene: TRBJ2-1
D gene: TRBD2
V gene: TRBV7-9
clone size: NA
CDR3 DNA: TGTGCCAGCAGCTTAGGGCTAGCGGCAGTCAATGAGCAGTTCTTC
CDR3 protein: CASSLGLAAVNEQFF

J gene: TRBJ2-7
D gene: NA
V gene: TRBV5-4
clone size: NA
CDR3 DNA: TGTGCCAGCAGCACCGGGACCTACGAGCAGTACTTC
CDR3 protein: CASSTGTYEQYF

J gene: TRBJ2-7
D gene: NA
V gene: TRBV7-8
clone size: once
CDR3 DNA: TGTGCCAGCAGCTTTGTCGGGAGTGCCTCCTACGAGCAGTACTTC
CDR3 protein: CASSFVGSASYEQYF

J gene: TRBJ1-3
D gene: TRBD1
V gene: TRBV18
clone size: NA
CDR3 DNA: TGTGCCAGCTCACCAGGACAGGGCGGTGGAAACACCATATATTTT
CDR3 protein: CASSPGQGGGNTIYF

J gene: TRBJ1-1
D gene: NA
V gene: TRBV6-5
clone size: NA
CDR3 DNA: TGTGCCAGCAGCCCCACCCTCCAAGTGGCTTTCTTT
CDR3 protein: CASSPTLQVAFF

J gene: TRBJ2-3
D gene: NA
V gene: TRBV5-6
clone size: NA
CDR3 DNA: TGTGCCAGCAGCTCGCCCTGGACCAAACTGCAATTCGATACGCAGTATTTT
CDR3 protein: CASSSPWTKLQFDTQYF

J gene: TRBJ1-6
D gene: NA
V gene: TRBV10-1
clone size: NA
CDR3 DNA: TGCGCCAGCAGTGTATCCGCTGGGCTTTTT
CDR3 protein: CASSVSAGLF

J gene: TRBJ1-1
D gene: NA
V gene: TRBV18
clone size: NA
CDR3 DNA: TGTGCCAGCTCTGGTGGGGGAGAAGCTTTCTTT
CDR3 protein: CASSGGGEAFF

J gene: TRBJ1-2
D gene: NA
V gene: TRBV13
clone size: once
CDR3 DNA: TGTGCCAGCAGCGCACTTTCCGCAGGGGTCTATGGCTACACCTTC
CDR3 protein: CASSALSAGVYGYTF

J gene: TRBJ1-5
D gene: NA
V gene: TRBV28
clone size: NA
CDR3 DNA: TGTGCCAGCTCCGGGCCGGGTCAGCCCCAGCATTTT
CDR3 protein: CASSGPGQPQHF

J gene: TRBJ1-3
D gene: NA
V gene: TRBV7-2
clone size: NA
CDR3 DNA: NA
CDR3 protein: CASSPSVGGGNTTYF